This TCR beta chain was identified in a study of cytomegalovirus exposure and HLA in healthy donors (dated 2017 in TCRdb). With regard to the full study: According to an earlier analysis of several hundred of the donors, 200 million or so T cells yielded 90 million to 140 million unique TCR beta sequences and approximately 300 Gb of sequence data. In the later analysis, no new phenotypic data were used to find candidate immune exposures; instead, reliance was placed on TCR beta sequences and their occurrence across donors. Alongside the repertoire data, information on donor age, sex, ethnicity and CMV serostatus was compiled. In addition to the first cohort of about 650 subjects, a separate validation cohort of 120 different subjects was used. In a later genetic analysis, genome-wide SNP genotypes for about three fifths of the roughly 670 donors were used, and that subset was treated as a discovery cohort. Approximately 300 gigabases of sequencing data and tens of millions of unique TCR sequences made up an early release that covered approximately 620 HLA-typed donors. Typing coverage varied by locus: about 629-640 donors for A, B, C, DRB1 and DQB1; roughly 500 for DQA1; around 570 for DPA1; approximately 470 for DPB1. A handful of DR-DQ haplotypes were handled as single units for association and clustering because linkage in the cohort was strong. Across 300 to 400 genotyped donors of the cohort, an average of about 220,000 unique TCR beta nucleotide sequences per donor were sequenced, and 15% to 20% of those sequences were non-productive. HLA typing covered class I and class II loci at four-digit resolution. High-throughput TCR immunosequencing, statistical association of individual TCRs with disease status, and machine learning were combined to predict cytomegalovirus infection status. A later analysis re-analyzed previously published TCR beta repertoires from 666 donors and added high-resolution HLA genotyping to study TCR occurrence patterns. The aim of the study was to test whether cataloging public T cell receptors could identify signatures of past pathogen exposure. Among the roughly 370 genotyped donors, more than 70% belonged to the genetic ancestry cluster associated with self-reported Caucasian donors. Using immunosequencing, the study profiled T cell repertoires from fewer than 700 subjects and related those repertoires to cytomegalovirus serostatus. All discovery cohort repertoires had been generated on a single sequencing platform. An earlier analysis of about 620 of the donors applied high-throughput TCR beta sequencing to assess whether each TCR beta V gene segment acted as functional or pseudogenic.

In total, 600 or so healthy bone marrow donors made up the cohort. Cohort members were all nominally healthy when sampled, although unrecorded immune exposures were likely present. The donor tested CMV seronegative and was one of the 352 seronegative cohort members. A peripheral blood sample was collected from each donor, and TCR beta sequencing was performed on peripheral blood mononuclear cells. Genomic DNA extraction from the blood cell samples was performed with the Qiagen DNeasy Blood Extraction Kit. Library generation was performed with the immunoSEQ multiplex PCR assay. The multiplex PCR relied on a mix of 60 forward primers for TCR Vbeta segments and 13 reverse primers for TCR Jbeta segments. The CDR3 region of rearranged TCR beta genes was amplified from genomic DNA with a multiplex PCR assay. The Illumina HiSeq System was used to sequence the amplified TCR beta libraries as 87-base-pair reads. The study's processing was this. A later analysis tallied some 79 million unique TCR beta chains across the 660 or so repertoires, and approximately 9.9 million of those chains were shared by two or more donors. To remove PCR and sequencing errors, raw reads were error-corrected and collapsed into unique sequences using a nearest-neighbor algorithm that merged closely related sequences. CDR3 sequences were aligned to IMGT reference sequences to assign V, D and J gene segments. For a sequence to be retained, a match of at least six nucleotides to both a V gene segment and a J gene segment was required. Rearrangements were called productive when the CDR3 lacked stop codons and stayed in frame with V and J; all others were non-productive. Following IMGT convention, CDR3 was defined as the stretch from the second conserved V-encoded cysteine up to the conserved J-encoded phenylalanine. In an earlier analysis of more than 550 of the donors, sequences lacking an unambiguous match to a single V gene segment were excluded. In an earlier analysis of approximately 590 of the donors, V segments were called functional above 56.7% productive rearrangements and were called segregating when the between-donor standard deviation exceeded 5%. A statistical classification framework was built for diagnosing cytomegalovirus status from the catalog of TCR beta chain sequences. V and J gene assignment, in a later analysis, came from comparing TCR nucleotide sequences with IMGT/GENE-DB human TR gene sequences. A later analysis assigned CDR3 sequences and most-parsimonious VDJ recombination scenarios with the TCRdist pipeline. In a later analysis, each TCR beta chain was defined by its CDR3 amino acid sequence together with its V-gene family, and reads without a unique V-gene family were excluded. A later analysis removed 592 highly shared, low-generation-probability nucleotide sequences to deal with suspected cross-contamination and a sequencing artifact. In a later analysis, a clonal expansion index was calculated for each public chain from normalized within-repertoire ranks of inferred template counts. In a later analysis, generation probabilities were computed with a VDJ recombination model fitted to out-of-frame rearrangements, and the resulting probabilities were checked against IGoR. In a later analysis, TCR-TCR, TCR-HLA and TCR-CMV co-occurrence was scored with hypergeometric tests, and a repertoire-size bias correction was applied to TCR pairs. False discovery rates were estimated in a later analysis by permuting HLA or CMV assignments 20 times. In a later analysis, co-occurring TCRs were grouped using DBSCAN, and TCRdist sequence similarity was added for clustering within HLA-allele-positive subsets. For co-occurrence clustering, repertoires with fewer than 30,000 or more than 120,000 public chains were excluded, along with several repertoires with anomalous nucleotide sharing. The immuneACCESS repertoire file appears here via TCRdb, limited to in-frame rearrangements. These files lack a portion of the clones; in checked studies, under half of the deficit traces to unresolved V genes, and the cause of the others is not known. From that table come the V and J calls and clone size; the DNA was used to work out D and trimming. Recorded for this sample are around 90,000 clones; over 75% of them occurred a single time. About 7.9% of the sample is taken by the ten largest.

What the authors observed across the whole study: Most CMV-associated TCR beta chains appeared to be HLA-restricted in a later analysis, and the HLA associations seemed to be driven largely by CMV exposure. Linkage disequilibrium might explain the correlated functional status among segregating V segments, but an unknown experimental factor could not be excluded. The earlier analysis of almost 600 of the donors excluded roughly 16 rarely observed V segments, including chromosome 9 orphons, because counts were too low. The authors suggested that the approach could potentially be extended to other disease states and immunological phenotypes. Most TCR sequences were seen in very few donors, while some public TCRs were found in many individuals. Broadly in line with IMGT annotations, most TCR beta V segments showed up in productive rearrangements about 87% or about 30% of the time in an earlier analysis of around 550 of the donors. A later genetic analysis reported fewer N-insertions in productive TCRs among donors in an Asian-associated ancestry cluster than the roughly 620-donor mean. A total of roughly 160 TCR beta chains were listed by the study as associated with cytomegalovirus. In a later analysis, the rate of TCR association differed among HLA loci, with DRB1 alleles having the most associated TCRs and HLA-C alleles having the fewest. A later genetic analysis associated a missense DCLRE1C variant with V-gene and J-gene trimming of TCR beta chains, and an independent cohort replicated the association. The classifier was reported to diagnose cytomegalovirus status with high specificity and sensitivity in both the original and validation cohorts. A later analysis associated about 16,000 TCR beta sequences with specific HLA alleles at a false discovery rate of 0.05. The sequencing pipeline was judged likely to have produced a cluster of highly shared sequence variants as a technical artifact. The presence/absence analyses assumed that sequencing depth was roughly uniform across donors, and that assumption may not be true. Because HLA typing was unavailable for some donors at each locus, only the typed subset was used in association tests. In vitro tests confirmed that a few of the cytomegalovirus-associated TCR beta chains recognize cytomegalovirus antigens. A further reported finding was that TCR beta sequences accurately predicted the HLA-A and HLA-B alleles for most subjects in the first cohort. This cohort had only TCR beta chains sequenced, and the lack of alpha or paired-chain data limited which features could be detected. When HLA alleles, especially DR and DQ, strongly co-occurred, attributing TCR associations to individual alleles was difficult. The only immune exposure information available for the cohort was CMV serostatus. In a later analysis, HLA-associated TCR beta chains were found to be more clonally expanded and to have lower generation probabilities than equally common non-associated chains. A later analysis reported that several top co-occurrence clusters appeared linked to parvovirus B19, influenza, CMV and Epstein-Barr virus.

This clone has only one observation. The antigen this receptor binds is unknown. No base quality information exists; no much larger clone differs at one position. The sample taken for sequencing was PBMCs. This TCR was sampled from a man aged 25 to 45 in good health and CMV-seronegative.

The CDR3 region reads CASSRTGRQGVSNSPLHF. The DNA sequence is given as TGCGCCAGCAGCCGCACAGGAAGACAGGGGGTCTCTAATTCACCCCTCCACTTT. The sequence joins TRBV4-3 to TRBJ1-6, with 9 bases in between that match TRBD1. CDR1 and CDR2 are read off the germline V gene as LGHNA and YSLEER. Ends trimmed: V by 4 bases, J by 6 bases; bases unmatched to a gene: 13. From the cysteine up to the phenylalanine, the CDR3 has a length of 18 residues. Just CDR3 DNA is preserved here, 54 bases in frame from base 1.